These T cell receptor beta chains were read from a single sample in a study of blood T cell repertoires in COVID-19. Clones were read by immunoSEQ multiplex PCR, and TCRdb kept only the in-frame ones, dropping some. The repertoire includes fewer than 65,000 clones, over 75% of them detected once, and 15% to 20% sits in the top ten. The specimen sequenced was peripheral blood. These receptors were taken from a human donor in a cohort sampled during active COVID-19. The CDR3 runs from the conserved cysteine through the conserved F or W. Fields, in order: V gene, J gene, CDR3 length, D gene, clone size, CDR3 protein, CDR3 DNA. The D gene is left open where the match is weak. A row's size may be missing; if present it is once, few, many or a size class.

V gene: TRBV5-3
J gene: TRBJ2-7
CDR3 length: 19
D gene: TRBD1
clone size: NA
CDR3 protein: CARSFLETGVLGGPYEQYF
CDR3 DNA: TGTGCCAGAAGCTTTCTTGAAACAGGGGTCCTAGGGGGACCCTACGAGCAGTACTTC

V gene: TRBV5-1
J gene: TRBJ1-2
CDR3 length: 14
D gene: NA
clone size: NA
CDR3 protein: CASSFSRSLGGYTF
CDR3 DNA: TGCGCCAGCAGCTTCTCTCGGTCCCTCGGGGGCTACACCTTC

V gene: TRBV5-1
J gene: TRBJ2-7
CDR3 length: 15
D gene: TRBD1
clone size: NA
CDR3 protein: CASSLLTGGPNEQYF
CDR3 DNA: TGCGCCAGCAGCCTACTGACAGGGGGCCCCAACGAGCAGTACTTC

V gene: TRBV18
J gene: TRBJ1-1
CDR3 length: 14
D gene: NA
clone size: NA
CDR3 protein: CASSPLVENTEAFF
CDR3 DNA: TGTGCCAGCTCACCACTAGTAGAGAACACTGAAGCTTTCTTT

V gene: TRBV4-3
J gene: TRBJ1-6
CDR3 length: 16
D gene: NA
clone size: NA
CDR3 protein: CASSTALGGLNSPLHF
CDR3 DNA: TGCGCCAGCAGCACGGCCTTAGGGGGTCTCAATTCACCCCTCCACTTT

V gene: TRBV19
J gene: TRBJ2-3
CDR3 length: 16
D gene: NA
clone size: NA
CDR3 protein: CASTSTRWQGLDTQYF
CDR3 DNA: TGTGCCAGTACCTCAACCCGGTGGCAGGGATTAGATACGCAGTATTTT

V gene: TRBV4-1
J gene: TRBJ2-2
CDR3 length: 14
D gene: NA
clone size: NA
CDR3 protein: CASSQAGHTGELFF
CDR3 DNA: TGCGCCAGCAGCCAGGCAGGGCACACCGGGGAGCTGTTTTTT

V gene: TRBV6-5
J gene: TRBJ2-3
CDR3 length: 16
D gene: TRBD2
clone size: NA
CDR3 protein: CASSYTGTSGADTQYF
CDR3 DNA: TGTGCCAGCAGTTACACCGGGACTAGCGGGGCCGATACGCAGTATTTT

V gene: TRBV11-3
J gene: TRBJ2-3
CDR3 length: 14
D gene: NA
clone size: NA
CDR3 protein: CASSQGWATDTQYF
CDR3 DNA: TGTGCCAGCAGTCAGGGGTGGGCGACAGATACGCAGTATTTT

V gene: TRBV27
J gene: TRBJ2-7
CDR3 length: 11
D gene: NA
clone size: NA
CDR3 protein: CASSLGGEQYF
CDR3 DNA: TGTGCCAGCAGTTTGGGGGGCGAGCAGTACTTC

V gene: TRBV3-1/TRBV3-2
J gene: TRBJ2-1
CDR3 length: 17
D gene: TRBD2
clone size: once
CDR3 protein: CASSPLTSGGATWEQFF
CDR3 DNA: TGTGCCAGCAGCCCCCTAACTAGCGGGGGGGCAACTTGGGAGCAGTTCTTC

V gene: TRBV19
J gene: TRBJ2-1
CDR3 length: 14
D gene: TRBD1
clone size: NA
CDR3 protein: CASATGGLYNEQFF
CDR3 DNA: TGTGCCAGCGCGACAGGGGGCCTCTACAATGAGCAGTTCTTC

V gene: TRBV7-9
J gene: TRBJ2-5
CDR3 length: 15
D gene: TRBD2
clone size: NA
CDR3 protein: CASTNRGGARETQYF
CDR3 DNA: TGTGCCAGCACCAACCGCGGGGGGGCCCGAGAGACCCAGTACTTC

V gene: TRBV5-1
J gene: TRBJ1-6
CDR3 length: 16
D gene: NA
clone size: NA
CDR3 protein: CASSLVGRAFDSPLHF
CDR3 DNA: TGCGCCAGCAGCTTGGTAGGCAGGGCTTTCGATTCACCCCTCCACTTT

V gene: TRBV18
J gene: TRBJ2-1
CDR3 length: 15
D gene: TRBD2
clone size: NA
CDR3 protein: CASSLAAGDYNEQFF
CDR3 DNA: TGTGCCAGCTCGCTAGCAGCGGGGGACTACAATGAGCAGTTCTTC

V gene: TRBV6-5
J gene: TRBJ1-6
CDR3 length: 13
D gene: NA
clone size: NA
CDR3 protein: CASTMEGNSPLHF
CDR3 DNA: TGTGCCAGCACCATGGAGGGGAATTCACCCCTCCACTTT

V gene: TRBV12-3/TRBV12-4
J gene: TRBJ2-7
CDR3 length: 13
D gene: NA
clone size: NA
CDR3 protein: CASSLNSLGEQYF
CDR3 DNA: TGTGCCAGCAGTTTAAACAGCTTAGGCGAGCAGTACTTC

V gene: TRBV5-1
J gene: TRBJ2-4
CDR3 length: 15
D gene: TRBD2
clone size: NA
CDR3 protein: CASSLGTSGGYIQYF
CDR3 DNA: TGCGCCAGCAGCTTGGGGACTAGCGGGGGGTACATTCAGTACTTC

V gene: TRBV7-9
J gene: TRBJ2-1
CDR3 length: 14
D gene: TRBD2
clone size: medium-sized
CDR3 protein: CASSFGGGYNEQFF
CDR3 DNA: TGTGCCAGCAGCTTCGGGGGGGGCTACAATGAGCAGTTCTTC

V gene: TRBV11-3
J gene: TRBJ2-1
CDR3 length: 19
D gene: TRBD2
clone size: NA
CDR3 protein: CASSKGQRGGENNYNEQFF
CDR3 DNA: TGTGCCAGCAGCAAAGGGCAGCGGGGGGGCGAGAACAACTACAATGAGCAGTTCTTC

V gene: TRBV7-2
J gene: TRBJ2-3
CDR3 length: 13
D gene: NA
clone size: once
CDR3 protein: CASSSLSGDTQYF
CDR3 DNA: TGTGCCAGCAGCTCCCTTAGCGGCGATACGCAGTATTTT

V gene: TRBV6-5
J gene: TRBJ1-1
CDR3 length: 15
D gene: TRBD1
clone size: NA
CDR3 protein: CASSYSGTVNTEAFF
CDR3 DNA: TGTGCCAGCAGTTACTCGGGGACAGTGAACACTGAAGCTTTCTTT

V gene: TRBV4-1
J gene: TRBJ1-2
CDR3 length: 13
D gene: NA
clone size: NA
CDR3 protein: CASSPQGLGGYTF
CDR3 DNA: TGCGCCAGCAGCCCTCAGGGTCTCGGTGGCTACACCTTC

V gene: TRBV19
J gene: TRBJ2-7
CDR3 length: 16
D gene: TRBD2
clone size: NA
CDR3 protein: CASSRLAGGNSYEQYF
CDR3 DNA: TGTGCCAGTAGTCGACTAGCGGGGGGGAACTCCTACGAGCAGTACTTC

V gene: TRBV27
J gene: TRBJ2-7
CDR3 length: 15
D gene: TRBD1
clone size: NA
CDR3 protein: CASGPGTGPIYEQYF
CDR3 DNA: TGTGCCAGCGGCCCCGGGACAGGGCCGATCTACGAGCAGTACTTC

V gene: TRBV7-9
J gene: TRBJ1-1
CDR3 length: 16
D gene: TRBD1
clone size: once
CDR3 protein: CATPPERTGSYAEAFF
CDR3 DNA: TGTGCCACCCCCCCGGAAAGGACAGGGAGTTACGCTGAAGCTTTCTTT

V gene: TRBV15
J gene: TRBJ2-1
CDR3 length: 13
D gene: NA
clone size: few
CDR3 protein: CVKGPGTGDEQFF
CDR3 DNA: TGTGTCAAGGGTCCCGGGACTGGAGATGAGCAGTTCTTC

V gene: TRBV7-2
J gene: TRBJ1-5
CDR3 length: 16
D gene: NA
clone size: NA
CDR3 protein: CASSLAGQLIPSPQHF
CDR3 DNA: TGTGCCAGCAGCTTAGCGGGGCAACTTATTCCATCACCCCAGCATTTT

V gene: TRBV5-5
J gene: TRBJ1-5
CDR3 length: 17
D gene: TRBD1
clone size: NA
CDR3 protein: CASSLYIGTGVNQPQHF
CDR3 DNA: TGTGCCAGCAGCTTGTACATCGGGACAGGGGTCAATCAGCCCCAGCATTTT

V gene: TRBV5-4
J gene: TRBJ2-5
CDR3 length: 16
D gene: TRBD2
clone size: once
CDR3 protein: CASSLVGPAGMETQYF
CDR3 DNA: TGTGCCAGCAGCTTGGTCGGCCCAGCGGGGATGGAGACCCAGTACTTC

V gene: TRBV9
J gene: TRBJ2-2
CDR3 length: 14
D gene: NA
clone size: NA
CDR3 protein: CASTSGGSPGELFF
CDR3 DNA: TGTGCCAGCACCTCCGGAGGGTCCCCTGGGGAGCTGTTTTTT

V gene: TRBV7-2
J gene: TRBJ2-2
CDR3 length: 14
D gene: NA
clone size: NA
CDR3 protein: CASRPGGRDGELFF
CDR3 DNA: TGTGCCAGCAGACCCGGGGGGCGTGACGGGGAGCTGTTTTTT

V gene: TRBV11-3
J gene: TRBJ2-2
CDR3 length: 16
D gene: TRBD1
clone size: NA
CDR3 protein: CASSLSQGANTGELFF
CDR3 DNA: TGTGCCAGCAGCTTATCCCAGGGGGCGAACACCGGGGAGCTGTTTTTT

V gene: TRBV14
J gene: TRBJ2-7
CDR3 length: 17
D gene: TRBD1
clone size: few
CDR3 protein: CASSQGRGRQSRYEQYF
CDR3 DNA: TGTGCCAGCAGCCAAGGAAGGGGGCGCCAGTCGCGATACGAGCAGTACTTC

V gene: TRBV12-3/TRBV12-4
J gene: TRBJ1-1
CDR3 length: 12
D gene: NA
clone size: few
CDR3 protein: CASSQGSTEAFF
CDR3 DNA: TGTGCCAGCAGTCAGGGAAGCACTGAAGCTTTCTTT

V gene: TRBV5-4
J gene: TRBJ2-5
CDR3 length: 13
D gene: NA
clone size: NA
CDR3 protein: CASSFQGEETQYF
CDR3 DNA: TGTGCCAGCAGCTTTCAAGGGGAAGAGACCCAGTACTTC

V gene: TRBV5-8
J gene: TRBJ2-1
CDR3 length: 13
D gene: TRBD1
clone size: NA
CDR3 protein: CASSLGRGNEQFF
CDR3 DNA: TGTGCCAGCAGCTTAGGCAGGGGGAATGAGCAGTTCTTC

V gene: TRBV10-2
J gene: TRBJ2-3
CDR3 length: 15
D gene: NA
clone size: NA
CDR3 protein: CASSESPTSSDTQYF
CDR3 DNA: TGCGCCAGCAGTGAGTCTCCGACTAGTTCCGATACGCAGTATTTT